This T cell receptor beta chain was captured in a study of blood T cell repertoires in COVID-19. In the study overall: Nucleic acid was either cDNA or gDNA, and it came from T cells, B-cell-depleted T cells, or PBMCs.

The CDR3 spans 14 residues. V dropped 5 bases and J dropped 4 bases, with 15 bases sitting between them. CDR1 SGHTA and CDR2 FQGNSA come from the germline V gene. The method was immunoSEQ multiplex PCR; TCRdb's version includes in-frame clones alone and lacks a portion of them. The profile shows about 290,000 clones, 89% of them singletons. Individuals aged roughly 18 to 95 years were recruited from 24 US areas. This clone was picked up many times. The material sequenced was PBMCs or T cells enriched from blood (not recorded which). This clonotype was obtained from a woman aged 40 to 50 who had recovered from COVID-19. The chain employs TRBV7-2 and TRBJ2-7; D remains unclear. The DNA for the CDR3 is TGTGCCAGCAGCCCTACTCGATCACTTTACGAGCAGTACTTC. It yields the protein CASSPTRSLYEQYF.